This TCR beta chain was sequenced during a study of T cells in Graves' hyperthyroidism and ophthalmopathy. As to this clonotype: This sequence may be a read error, since a much larger clone differs from it by one base.

Amplification targeted TCR beta CDR3 regions from RNA transcripts. An initial round of RT-PCR targeting the TCR CDR3 relied on the HTBI primer set. TCRdb analysed the multiplex PCR reads with MiXCR anew, one entry per CDR3 protein. The sample contains 620,000 or so distinct CDR3 sequences, roughly 15% of which appear only once. Germline CDR1 reads SGHTA; CDR2 reads FQGNSA. This CDR3 region has 15 residues. Trimming pared 2 bases from V and 1 base from J, leaving 8 bases between. The chain has TRBV7-2 and TRBJ2-2; a possible D gene is TRBD2 (6 bases). This sequence was found in a woman aged 45-65 years with Graves' ophthalmopathy. Sequenced material: blood. The DNA of the CDR3 is TGTGCCAGCAGCTTACTAGCGAGGAACACCGGGGAGCTGTTTTTT. This codes for CASSLLARNTGELFF.